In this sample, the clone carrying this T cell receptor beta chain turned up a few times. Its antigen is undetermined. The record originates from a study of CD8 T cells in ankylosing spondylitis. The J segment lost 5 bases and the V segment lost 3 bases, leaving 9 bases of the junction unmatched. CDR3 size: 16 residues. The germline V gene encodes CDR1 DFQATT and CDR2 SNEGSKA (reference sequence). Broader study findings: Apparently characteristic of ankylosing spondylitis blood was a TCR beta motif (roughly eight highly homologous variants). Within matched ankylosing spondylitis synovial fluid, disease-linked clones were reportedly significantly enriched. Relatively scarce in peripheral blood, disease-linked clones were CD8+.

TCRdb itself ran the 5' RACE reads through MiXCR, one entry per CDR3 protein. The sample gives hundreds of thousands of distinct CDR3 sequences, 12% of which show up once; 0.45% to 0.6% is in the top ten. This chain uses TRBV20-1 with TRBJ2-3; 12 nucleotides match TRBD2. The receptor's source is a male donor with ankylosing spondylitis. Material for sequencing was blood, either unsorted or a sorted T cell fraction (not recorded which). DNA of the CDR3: TGCAGTGCTAGTGATGAAACTAGCGGGAGGATAGATACGCAGTATTTT. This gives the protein CSASDETSGRIDTQYF.